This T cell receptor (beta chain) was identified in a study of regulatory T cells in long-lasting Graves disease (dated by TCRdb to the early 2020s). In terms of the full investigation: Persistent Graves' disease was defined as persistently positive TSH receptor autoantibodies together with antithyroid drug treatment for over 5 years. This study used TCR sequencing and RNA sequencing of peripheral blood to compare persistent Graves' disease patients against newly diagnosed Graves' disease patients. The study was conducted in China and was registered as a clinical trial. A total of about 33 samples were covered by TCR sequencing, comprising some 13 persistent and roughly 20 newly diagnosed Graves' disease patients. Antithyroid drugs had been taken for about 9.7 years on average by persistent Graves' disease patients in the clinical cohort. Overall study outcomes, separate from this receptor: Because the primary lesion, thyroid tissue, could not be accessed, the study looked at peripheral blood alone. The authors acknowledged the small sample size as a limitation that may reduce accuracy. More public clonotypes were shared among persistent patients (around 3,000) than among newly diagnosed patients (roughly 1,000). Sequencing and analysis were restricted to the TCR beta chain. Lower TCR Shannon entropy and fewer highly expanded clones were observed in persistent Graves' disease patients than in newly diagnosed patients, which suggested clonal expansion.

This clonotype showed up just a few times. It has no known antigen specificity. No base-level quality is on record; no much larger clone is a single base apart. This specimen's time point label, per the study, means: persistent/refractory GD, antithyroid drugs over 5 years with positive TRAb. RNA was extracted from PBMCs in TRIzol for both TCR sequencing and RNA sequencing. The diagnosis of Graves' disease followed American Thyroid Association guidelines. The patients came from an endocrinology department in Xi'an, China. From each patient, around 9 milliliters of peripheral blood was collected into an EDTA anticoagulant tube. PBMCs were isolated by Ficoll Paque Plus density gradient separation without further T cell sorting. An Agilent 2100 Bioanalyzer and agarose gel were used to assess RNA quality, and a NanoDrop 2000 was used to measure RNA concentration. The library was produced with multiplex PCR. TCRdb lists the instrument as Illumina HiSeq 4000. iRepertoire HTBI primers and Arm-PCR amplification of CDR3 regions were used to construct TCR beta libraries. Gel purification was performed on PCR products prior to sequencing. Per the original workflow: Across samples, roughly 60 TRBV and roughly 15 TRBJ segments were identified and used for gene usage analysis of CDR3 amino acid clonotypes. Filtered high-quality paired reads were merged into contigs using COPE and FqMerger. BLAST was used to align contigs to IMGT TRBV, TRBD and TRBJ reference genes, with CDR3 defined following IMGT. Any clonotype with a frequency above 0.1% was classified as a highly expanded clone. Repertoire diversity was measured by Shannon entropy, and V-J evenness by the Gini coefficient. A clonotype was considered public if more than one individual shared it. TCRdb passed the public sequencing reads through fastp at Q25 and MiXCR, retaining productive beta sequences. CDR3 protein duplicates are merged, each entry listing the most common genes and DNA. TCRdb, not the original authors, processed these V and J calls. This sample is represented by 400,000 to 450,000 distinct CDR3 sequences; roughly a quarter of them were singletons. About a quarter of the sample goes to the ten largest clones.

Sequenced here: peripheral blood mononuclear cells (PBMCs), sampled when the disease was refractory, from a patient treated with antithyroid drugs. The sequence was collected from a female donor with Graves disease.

The DNA is TGTGCCAGCTCACCAAGGGAGACCGGGGAGCTGTTTTTT. This translates into CASSPRETGELFF. The sequence links TRBV18 to TRBJ2-2; the D gene is possibly TRBD2, with 5 bases matching. The CDR3 sequence holds 13 residues, the cysteine and phenylalanine included. The sequence is cut down to CDR3 DNA, 39 bases in frame from base 1. For CDR1 and CDR2, the germline V gene lists KGHSH and LQKENI. Trimming takes 2 bases from V and 5 bases from J, and the germline ends sit 6 bases apart.